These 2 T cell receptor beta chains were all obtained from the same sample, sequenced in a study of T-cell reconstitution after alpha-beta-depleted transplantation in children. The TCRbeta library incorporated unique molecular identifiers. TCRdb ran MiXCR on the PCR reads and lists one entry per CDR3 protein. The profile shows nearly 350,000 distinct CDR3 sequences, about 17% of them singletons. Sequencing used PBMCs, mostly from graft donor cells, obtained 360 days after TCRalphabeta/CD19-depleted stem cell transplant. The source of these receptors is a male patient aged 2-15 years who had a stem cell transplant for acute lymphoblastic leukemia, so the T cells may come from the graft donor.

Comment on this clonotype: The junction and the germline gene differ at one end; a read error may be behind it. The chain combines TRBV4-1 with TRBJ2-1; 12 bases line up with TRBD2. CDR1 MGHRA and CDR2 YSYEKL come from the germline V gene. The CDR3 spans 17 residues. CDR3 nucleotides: TGCGCCAGCAGCCACCCGACTAGCGGGAGCTCCTACAATGGGCAGTTCTTC. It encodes CASSHPTSGSSYNGQFF.

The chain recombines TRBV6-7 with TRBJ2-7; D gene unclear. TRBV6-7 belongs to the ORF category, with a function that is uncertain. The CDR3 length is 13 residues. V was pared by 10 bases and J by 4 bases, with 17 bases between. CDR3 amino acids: CATNRRCLYEQYF. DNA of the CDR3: TGTGCCACCAACCGGCGGTGCCTGTACGAGCAGTACTTC.